This entry describes one T cell receptor (beta chain). This entry comes from a study of blood T cell repertoires in COVID-19. In the original analysis: Reference gene primer amplification gave nucleated cell count estimates. The table came from immunoSEQ multiplex PCR; TCRdb's copy has only in-frame clones and leaves some out. That table furnishes V, J and clone size, whereas the DNA furnished D and trimming. The sample shows 350,000 or so clones, approximately 89% of them seen only once. Seattle patients were enrolled during active infection and followed longitudinally. The sequenced sample consisted of peripheral blood. This clonotype was obtained from a young woman with COVID-19, enrolled during active disease.

The CDR3 spells CASSLQASGRSEQYF. DNA for the CDR3: TGTGCCAGCAGCTTGCAGGCTAGCGGGAGGAGTGAGCAGTACTTC. V usage is TRBV5-6 and J usage is TRBJ2-7; 11 bases are a match to TRBD2. The CDR3 extends over 15 amino acids. CDR1 is SGHDT, CDR2 YYEEEE, per germline. V dropped 1 base and J dropped 7; count of bases not matched to a gene: 7.